This TCR beta chain stems from a study of T cells in Graves' hyperthyroidism and ophthalmopathy. Whole-study findings and limits: Ophthalmopathy cases were set apart from stable hyperthyroidism by a 13 V-J model. Most clonotypes expanded in thyroid above 0.001 were likewise present in blood.

The germline V and J ends were trimmed by 4 bases and 3 bases, with 13 bases remaining between them. The CDR3 extends over 14 amino acids. Germline V gives CDR1 SNHLY, CDR2 FYNNEI. Regarding this clonotype: The target antigen is unknown.

RNA transcripts yielded amplified TCR beta CDR3 regions. A set of HTBI primers served as the primers for a first-round RT-PCR of the TCR CDR3. TCRdb reprocessed the multiplex PCR reads via MiXCR and lists one record per CDR3 protein. The table lists hundreds of thousands of distinct CDR3 sequences, around 45% of them singletons. Patients aged 18 to 65 with hyperthyroidism were newly diagnosed, with duration under 2 months. Diagnoses used clinical symptoms, serum thyroxine and TRAb, thyroid ultrasound and orbital computed tomography. This receptor was taken from a young woman with Graves' hyperthyroidism. V is TRBV2 and J is TRBJ2-7; D remains unclear. The specimen sequenced was peripheral blood or thyroid tissue (not recorded which). The CDR3 reads CASSGGWQNYEQYF. In DNA form, the CDR3 reads TGTGCCAGCAGTGGGGGATGGCAAAACTACGAGCAGTACTTC.